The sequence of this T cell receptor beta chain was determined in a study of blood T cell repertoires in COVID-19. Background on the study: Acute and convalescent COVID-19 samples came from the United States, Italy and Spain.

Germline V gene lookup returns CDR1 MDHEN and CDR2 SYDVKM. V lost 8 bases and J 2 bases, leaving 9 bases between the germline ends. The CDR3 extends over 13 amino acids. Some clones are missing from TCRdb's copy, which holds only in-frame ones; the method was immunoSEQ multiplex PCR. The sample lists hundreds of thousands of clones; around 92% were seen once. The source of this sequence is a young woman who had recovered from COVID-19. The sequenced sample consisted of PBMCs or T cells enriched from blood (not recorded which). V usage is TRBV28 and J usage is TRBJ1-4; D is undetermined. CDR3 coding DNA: TGTGCCAGCTACGGGAGGACTAATGAAAAACTGTTTTTT. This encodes CASYGRTNEKLFF.